This T cell receptor (beta chain) was sequenced during a study of T cells in Graves' hyperthyroidism and ophthalmopathy. Overall study results and limits: Researchers report that a 13 V-J model separated ophthalmopathy from stable hyperthyroidism. Most clonotypes expanded in the thyroid (above 0.001) were also present in blood.

Fresh peripheral blood, around 11 ml of it, supplied the PBMCs. This clonotype was seen many times. Its matching antigen is unknown. CDR1 is MDHEN, CDR2 SYDVKM, per germline. This CDR3 has 17 residues. The V and J ends lost 2 bases and 2 bases, in that order; junction bases with no gene match: 2. RNA transcripts yielded amplified TCR beta CDR3 regions. Using the HTBI primer set, a first-round RT-PCR was run on the TCR CDR3. MiXCR, applied by TCRdb to the multiplex PCR reads, yields one record per CDR3 protein. This table has around 600,000 distinct CDR3 sequences, about 14% appearing once. The sequencing input was blood. The sequence derives from a woman aged 18 to 35 with Graves' ophthalmopathy. The chain is built from TRBV28 and TRBJ2-1, with TRBD2 identical over 14 bases. The CDR3 protein is CASSLMGLAGAYNEQFF. CDR3 coding DNA: TGTGCCAGCAGTTTAATGGGACTAGCGGGAGCCTACAATGAGCAGTTCTTC.